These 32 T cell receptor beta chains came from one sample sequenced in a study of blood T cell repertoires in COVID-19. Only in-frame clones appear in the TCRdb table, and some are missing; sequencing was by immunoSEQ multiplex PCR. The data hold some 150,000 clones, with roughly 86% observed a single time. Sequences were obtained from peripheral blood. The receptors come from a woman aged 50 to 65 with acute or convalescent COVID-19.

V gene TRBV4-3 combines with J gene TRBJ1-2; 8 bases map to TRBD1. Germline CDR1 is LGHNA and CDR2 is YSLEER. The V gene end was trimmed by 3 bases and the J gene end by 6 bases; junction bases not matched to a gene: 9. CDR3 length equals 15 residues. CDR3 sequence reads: CASSQTSKTGDGYTF. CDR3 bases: TGCGCCAGCAGCCAGACCTCCAAGACAGGGGATGGCTACACCTTC.

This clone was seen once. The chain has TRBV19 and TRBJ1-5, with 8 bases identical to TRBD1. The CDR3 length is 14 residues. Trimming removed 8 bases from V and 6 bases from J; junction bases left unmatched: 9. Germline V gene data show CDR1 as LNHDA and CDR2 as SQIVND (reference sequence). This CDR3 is CASRVQGAFQPQHF. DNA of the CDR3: TGTGCCAGTCGGGTCCAGGGGGCATTTCAGCCCCAGCATTTT.

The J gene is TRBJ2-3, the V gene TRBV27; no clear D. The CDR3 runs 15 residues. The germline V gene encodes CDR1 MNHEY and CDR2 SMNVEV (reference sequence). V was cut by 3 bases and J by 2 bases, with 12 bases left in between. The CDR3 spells CASSLRPSPTDTQYF. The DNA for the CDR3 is TGTGCCAGCAGTTTGAGGCCGAGCCCCACAGATACGCAGTATTTT.

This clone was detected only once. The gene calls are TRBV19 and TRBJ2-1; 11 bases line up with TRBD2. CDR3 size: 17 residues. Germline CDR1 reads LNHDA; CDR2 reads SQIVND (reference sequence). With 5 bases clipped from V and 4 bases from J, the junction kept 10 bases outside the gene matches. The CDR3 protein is CASSLRTSGWSYNEQFF. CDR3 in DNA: TGTGCCAGTAGTCTCCGGACTAGCGGGTGGTCTTACAATGAGCAGTTCTTC.

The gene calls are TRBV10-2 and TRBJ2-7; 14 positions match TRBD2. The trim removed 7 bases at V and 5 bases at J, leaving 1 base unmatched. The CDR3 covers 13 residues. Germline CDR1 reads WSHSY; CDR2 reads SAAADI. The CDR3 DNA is TGCGCCAGCAAGACTAGCGGGGGGGACGAGCAGTACTTC. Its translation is CASKTSGGDEQYF.

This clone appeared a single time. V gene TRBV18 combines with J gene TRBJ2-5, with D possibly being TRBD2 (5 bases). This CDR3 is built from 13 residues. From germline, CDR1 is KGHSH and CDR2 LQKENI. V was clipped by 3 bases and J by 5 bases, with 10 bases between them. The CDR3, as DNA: TGTGCCAGCTCACCTGGTCAGCGGGAGACCCAGTACTTC. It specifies CASSPGQRETQYF.

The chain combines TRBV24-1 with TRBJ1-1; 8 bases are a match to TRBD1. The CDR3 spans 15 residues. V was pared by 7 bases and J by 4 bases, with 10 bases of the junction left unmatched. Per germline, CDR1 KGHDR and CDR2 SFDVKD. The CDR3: CATSPTGAKGTEAFF. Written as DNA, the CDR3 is TGTGCCACCAGCCCGACAGGGGCTAAGGGCACTGAAGCTTTCTTT.

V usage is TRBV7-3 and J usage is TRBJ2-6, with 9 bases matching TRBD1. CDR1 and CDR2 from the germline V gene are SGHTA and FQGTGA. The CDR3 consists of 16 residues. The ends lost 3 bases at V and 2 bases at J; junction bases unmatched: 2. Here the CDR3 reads CASSFNRGPGANVLTF. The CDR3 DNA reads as TGTGCCAGCAGCTTTAACAGGGGGCCTGGGGCCAACGTCCTGACTTTC. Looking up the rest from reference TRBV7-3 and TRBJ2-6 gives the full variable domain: GAGVSQTPSNKVTEKGKYVELRCDPISGHTALYWYRQSLGQGPEFLIYFQGTGAADDSGLPNDRFFAVRPEGSVSTLKIQRTERGDSAVYLCASSFNRGPGANVLTFGAGSRLTVL.

For the CDR3, the DNA is TGTGCCAGCAGCTTAGGGCAGGCGAGCAGCTCCTATAATTCACCCCTCCACTTT. Protein sequence: CASSLGQASSSYNSPLHF. The V call is TRBV11-3, the J call TRBJ1-6; no clear D. This CDR3 spans 18 amino acids. Germline CDR1 and CDR2: SGHNT and YENEEA. V gave up 1 base and J gave up 0 bases, with 13 bases separating them.

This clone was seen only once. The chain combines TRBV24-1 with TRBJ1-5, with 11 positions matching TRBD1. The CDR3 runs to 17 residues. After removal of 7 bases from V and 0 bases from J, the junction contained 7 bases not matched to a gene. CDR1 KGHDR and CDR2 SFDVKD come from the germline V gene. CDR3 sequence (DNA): TGTGCCACCAGCGCCGGGACAGGGGGTTATAGCAATCAGCCCCAGCATTTT. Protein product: CATSAGTGGYSNQPQHF.

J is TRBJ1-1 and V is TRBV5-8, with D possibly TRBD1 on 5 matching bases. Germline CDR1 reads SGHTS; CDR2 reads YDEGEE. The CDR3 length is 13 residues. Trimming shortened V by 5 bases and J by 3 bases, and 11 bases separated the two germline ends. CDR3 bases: TGTGCCAGCAGAACACAGGCGGACACTGAAGCTTTCTTT. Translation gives CASRTQADTEAFF.

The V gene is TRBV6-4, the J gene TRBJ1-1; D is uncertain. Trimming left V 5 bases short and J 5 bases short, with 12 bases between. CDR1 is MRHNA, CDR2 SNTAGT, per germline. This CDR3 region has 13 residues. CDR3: CASSRESGTEAFF. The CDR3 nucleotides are TGTGCCAGCAGTAGGGAGAGTGGGACTGAAGCTTTCTTT.

DNA for the CDR3: TGTGCCAGCAGCCAAGATCCCCCAGGGGATAATTCACCCCTCCACTTT. This codes for CASSQDPPGDNSPLHF. The rearrangement uses TRBV4-2 and TRBJ1-6; maybe TRBD1 (6 bases). This CDR3 has 16 amino acids. Trimming pared 0 bases from V and 5 bases from J, leaving 11 bases between. Germline V gene lookup returns CDR1 LGHNA and CDR2 YNFKEQ.

CDR3 sequence (DNA): TGTGCCAGCAGCTTAGTGTTACTAACAGATACGCAGTATTTT. Protein product: CASSLVLLTDTQYF. The chain combines TRBV7-6 with TRBJ2-3, with no clear D. CDR1 and CDR2 (germline): SGHVS, FNYEAQ. Between the trimmed V and J ends, which lost 1 base and 3 bases, there was a span of 8 bases. This CDR3 has 14 amino acids.

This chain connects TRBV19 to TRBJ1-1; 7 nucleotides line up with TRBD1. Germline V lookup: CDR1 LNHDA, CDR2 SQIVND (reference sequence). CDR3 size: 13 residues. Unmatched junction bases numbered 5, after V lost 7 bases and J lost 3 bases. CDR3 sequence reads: CASTDRVDTEAFF. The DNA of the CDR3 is TGTGCCAGTACAGACAGGGTTGACACTGAAGCTTTCTTT.

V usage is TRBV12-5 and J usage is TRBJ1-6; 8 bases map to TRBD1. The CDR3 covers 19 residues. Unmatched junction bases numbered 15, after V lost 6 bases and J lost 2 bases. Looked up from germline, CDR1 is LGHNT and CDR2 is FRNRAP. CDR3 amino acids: CASGLYRDRGNTYNSPLHF. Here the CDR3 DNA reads TGTGCTAGTGGCCTATACCGAGACAGGGGAAACACCTATAATTCACCCCTCCACTTT.

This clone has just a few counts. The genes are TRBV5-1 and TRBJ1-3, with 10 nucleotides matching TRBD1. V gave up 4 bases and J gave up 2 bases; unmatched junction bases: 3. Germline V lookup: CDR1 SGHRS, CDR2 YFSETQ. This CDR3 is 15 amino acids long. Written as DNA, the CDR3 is TGCGCCAGCAGCGCCGGGACAGGGGCTGGAAACACCATATATTTT. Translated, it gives CASSAGTGAGNTIYF.

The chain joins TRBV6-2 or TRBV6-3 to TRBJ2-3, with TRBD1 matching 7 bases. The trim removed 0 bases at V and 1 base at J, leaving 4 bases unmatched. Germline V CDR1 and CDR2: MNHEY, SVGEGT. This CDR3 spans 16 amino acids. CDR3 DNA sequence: TGTGCCAGCAGTTACTCGTTCGGACAGGGCACAGATACGCAGTATTTT. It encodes CASSYSFGQGTDTQYF.

CDR3 residues: CASSGSMAASPLHF. The CDR3 DNA sequence: TGTGCCAGCAGCGGGTCCATGGCTGCTTCACCCCTCCACTTT. This chain connects TRBV27 to TRBJ1-6; no definite D call. The germline V gene has CDR1 MNHEY and CDR2 SMNVEV (reference sequence). Deletions cut 6 bases from V and 9 bases from J, with 15 bases between. The CDR3 runs to 14 residues.

DNA of the CDR3: TGTGCCAGCAGCTTCTGGGGCTCCAACTATGGCTACACCTTC. Protein: CASSFWGSNYGYTF. V and J are TRBV5-6 and TRBJ1-2; weak D call: TRBD1 (5 bases). Trimming removed 2 bases from V and 2 bases from J, with 10 bases in between. CDR3 size: 14 residues. Per germline, CDR1 SGHDT and CDR2 YYEEEE. The full variable domain, rest sourced from reference TRBV5-6 and TRBJ1-2, is DAGVTQSPTHLIKTRGQQVTLRCSPKSGHDTVSWYQQALGQGPQFIFQYYEEEERQRGNFPDRFSGHQFPNYSSELNVNALLLGDSALYLCASSFWGSNYGYTFGSGTRLTVV.

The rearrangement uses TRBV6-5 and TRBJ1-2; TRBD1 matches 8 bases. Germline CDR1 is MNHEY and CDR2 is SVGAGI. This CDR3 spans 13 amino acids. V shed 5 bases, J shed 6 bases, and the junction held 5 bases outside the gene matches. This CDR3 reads CASSPGTGDGYTF. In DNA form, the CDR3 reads TGTGCCAGCAGTCCCGGGACAGGAGATGGCTACACCTTC.

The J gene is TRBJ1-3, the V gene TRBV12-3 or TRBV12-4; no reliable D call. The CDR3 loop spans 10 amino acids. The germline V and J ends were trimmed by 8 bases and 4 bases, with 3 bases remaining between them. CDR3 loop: CASSGNTIYF. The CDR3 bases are TGTGCCAGCTCAGGAAACACCATATATTTT.

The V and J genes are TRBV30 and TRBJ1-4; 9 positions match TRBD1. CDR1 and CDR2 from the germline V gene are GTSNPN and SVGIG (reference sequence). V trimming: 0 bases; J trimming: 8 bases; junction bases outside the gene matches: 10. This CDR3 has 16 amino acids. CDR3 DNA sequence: TGTGCCTGGAGTGTCTCTAGGACAGGGGTAACCGAAAAACTGTTTTTT. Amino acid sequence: CAWSVSRTGVTEKLFF.

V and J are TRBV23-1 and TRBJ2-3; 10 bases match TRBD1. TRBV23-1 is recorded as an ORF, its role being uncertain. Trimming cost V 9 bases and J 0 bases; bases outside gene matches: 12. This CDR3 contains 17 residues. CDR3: CASPRDRGPSSTDTQYF. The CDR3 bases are TGCGCCAGTCCTCGGGACAGGGGACCTTCAAGCACAGATACGCAGTATTTT.

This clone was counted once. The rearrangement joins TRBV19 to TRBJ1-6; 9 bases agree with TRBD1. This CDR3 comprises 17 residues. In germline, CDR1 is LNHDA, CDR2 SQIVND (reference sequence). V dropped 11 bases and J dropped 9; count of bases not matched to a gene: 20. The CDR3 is CACKNRDRARYGSPLHF. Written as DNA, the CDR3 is TGTGCCTGCAAGAACCGGGACAGGGCCCGATATGGTTCACCCCTCCACTTT.

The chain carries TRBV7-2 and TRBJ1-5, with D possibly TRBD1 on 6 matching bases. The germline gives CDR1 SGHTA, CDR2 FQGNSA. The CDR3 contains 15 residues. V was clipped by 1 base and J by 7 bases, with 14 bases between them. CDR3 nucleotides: TGTGCCAGCAGCTTAGACCGGGGAGGGGGACAGCCCCAGCATTTT. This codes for CASSLDRGGGQPQHF.

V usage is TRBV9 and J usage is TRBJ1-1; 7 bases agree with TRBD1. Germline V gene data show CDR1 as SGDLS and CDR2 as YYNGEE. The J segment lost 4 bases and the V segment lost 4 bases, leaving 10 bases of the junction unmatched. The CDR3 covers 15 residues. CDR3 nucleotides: TGTGCCAGCAGCCCGACAGGGTCGAGGGTCACTGAAGCTTTCTTT. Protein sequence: CASSPTGSRVTEAFF.

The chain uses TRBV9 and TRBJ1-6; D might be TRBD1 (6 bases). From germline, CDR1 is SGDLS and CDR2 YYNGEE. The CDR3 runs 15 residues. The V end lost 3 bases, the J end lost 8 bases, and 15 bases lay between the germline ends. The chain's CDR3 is CASSGAGAGYSPLHF. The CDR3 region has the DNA TGTGCCAGCAGCGGGGCGGGGGCTGGGTATTCACCCCTCCACTTT.

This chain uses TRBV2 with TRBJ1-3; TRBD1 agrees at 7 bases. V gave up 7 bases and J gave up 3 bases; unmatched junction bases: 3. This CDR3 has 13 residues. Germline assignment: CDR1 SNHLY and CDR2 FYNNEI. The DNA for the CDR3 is TGTGCCAGCAAAGGGGGCGATGGAAACACCATATATTTT. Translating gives CASKGGDGNTIYF.

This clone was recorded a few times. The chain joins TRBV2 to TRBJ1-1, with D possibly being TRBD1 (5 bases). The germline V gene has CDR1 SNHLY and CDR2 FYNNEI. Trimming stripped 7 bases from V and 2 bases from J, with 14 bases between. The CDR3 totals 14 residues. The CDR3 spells CASKFRAVNTEAFF. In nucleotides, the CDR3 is TGTGCCAGCAAATTCAGGGCCGTAAACACTGAAGCTTTCTTT.

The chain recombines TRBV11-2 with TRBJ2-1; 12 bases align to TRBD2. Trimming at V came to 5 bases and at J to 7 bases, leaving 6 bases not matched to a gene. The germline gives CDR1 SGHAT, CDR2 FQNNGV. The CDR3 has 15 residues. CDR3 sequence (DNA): TGTGCCAGCAGCCCCGGACTAGCGGGATGGAATGAGCAGTTCTTC. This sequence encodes CASSPGLAGWNEQFF.

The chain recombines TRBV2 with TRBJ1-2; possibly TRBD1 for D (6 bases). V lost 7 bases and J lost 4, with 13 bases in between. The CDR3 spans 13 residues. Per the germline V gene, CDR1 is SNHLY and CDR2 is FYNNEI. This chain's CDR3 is CASNPARGYGYTF. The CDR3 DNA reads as TGTGCCAGCAACCCCGCCAGGGGCTATGGCTACACCTTC.